The source of this T cell receptor (beta chain) is a study of blood T cell repertoires in COVID-19. Germline values: CDR1 SGHAT, CDR2 FQNNGV. Trimming removed 3 bases at V and 2 bases at J, with 9 bases between. The CDR3 covers 14 residues. Sequencing was performed with immunoSEQ multiplex PCR; in TCRdb, only in-frame clones are kept and a portion is missing. Here the sample spans roughly 520,000 clones, around 89% being singletons. The sample was PBMCs or T cells enriched from blood (not recorded which). The TCR originated in a woman between 40 and 55 years old who had recovered from COVID-19. The chain links TRBV11-2 to TRBJ2-3; a possible D gene is TRBD2 (6 bases). The CDR3 nucleotides read TGTGCCAGCAGCTTGACTAGTCCCACAGATACGCAGTATTTT. Encoded protein: CASSLTSPTDTQYF. The full variable domain, its missing parts supplied by reference TRBV11-2 and TRBJ2-3, is EAGVAQSPRYKIIEKRQSVAFWCNPISGHATLYWYQQILGQGPKLLIQFQNNGVVDDSQLPKDRFSAERLKGVDSTLKIQPAKLEDSAVYLCASSLTSPTDTQYFGPGTRLTVL.